A single sample is the source of the 3 T cell receptor beta chains below, sequenced in a study of tumor-infiltrating lymphocytes in localized non-small cell lung cancer. Sequencing used immunoSEQ multiplex PCR; TCRdb keeps in-frame clones, though not all of them. This sample yields fewer than 20,000 clones, of which about 75% are seen a single time; approximately 6% belongs to the top ten. Sequenced: lung tumor tissue. The receptors were sampled from a human donor with non-small cell lung cancer.

This chain joins TRBV7-9 and TRBJ2-7; TRBD1 matches 8 bases. Trimming took 5 bases from V and 2 from J; bases not matched to a gene: 8. The CDR3 has 15 residues. Looked up from germline, CDR1 is SEHNR and CDR2 is FQNEAQ (reference sequence). This CDR3 is CASSLDRGRPYEQYF. The CDR3 coding sequence is TGTGCCAGCAGCCTAGACAGGGGTAGGCCCTACGAGCAGTACTTC.

This chain links TRBV13 with TRBJ2-5; 16 bases are shared with TRBD2. The CDR3 runs to 17 residues. J was trimmed by 6 bases and V by 5 bases; bases with no gene match: 9. The V gene's germline CDR1 is PRHDT and CDR2 FYEKMQ (reference sequence). This CDR3 is CASSPGLAGGPEKTQYF. The DNA of the CDR3 is TGTGCCAGCAGCCCGGGACTAGCGGGAGGGCCGGAAAAGACCCAGTACTTC.

The chain employs TRBV30 and TRBJ2-7; 9 bases line up with TRBD1. V lost 5 bases and J lost 4; bases outside the gene matches: 12. CDR3 length: 15 residues. The germline V gene has CDR1 GTSNPN and CDR2 SVGIG (reference sequence). The CDR3 region is CAWGAGTGIIYEQYF. The CDR3 DNA reads as TGTGCCTGGGGCGCCGGGACAGGGATTATTTACGAGCAGTACTTC.